This T cell receptor (beta chain) was recorded in a study of OX40 agonist ivuxolimab in advanced cancers. The data were produced by immunoSEQ multiplex PCR, yet TCRdb's version contains in-frame clones alone and is incomplete. This sample has 50,000 to 80,000 clones; about 89% occur once, and the top ten carry approximately 5.2%. This clonotype originated in an adult with an advanced solid tumor such as melanoma, head and neck, liver or kidney cancer. Here the sequenced sample was CD4+ or CD8+ T cells sorted from blood, taken in a trial of the OX40 agonist ivuxolimab.

CDR3 amino acids: CAWTLPPLGVRYGYTF. DNA of the CDR3: TGTGCCTGGACCCTCCCACCCTTGGGGGTTAGGTATGGCTACACCTTC. The J gene is TRBJ1-2, the V gene TRBV30; perhaps TRBD1 as D (5 bases). The CDR3 extends over 16 amino acids. Germline CDR1 and CDR2: GTSNPN and SVGIG (reference sequence). The V end was cut by 4 bases, the J end by 5 bases, with 23 bases between.